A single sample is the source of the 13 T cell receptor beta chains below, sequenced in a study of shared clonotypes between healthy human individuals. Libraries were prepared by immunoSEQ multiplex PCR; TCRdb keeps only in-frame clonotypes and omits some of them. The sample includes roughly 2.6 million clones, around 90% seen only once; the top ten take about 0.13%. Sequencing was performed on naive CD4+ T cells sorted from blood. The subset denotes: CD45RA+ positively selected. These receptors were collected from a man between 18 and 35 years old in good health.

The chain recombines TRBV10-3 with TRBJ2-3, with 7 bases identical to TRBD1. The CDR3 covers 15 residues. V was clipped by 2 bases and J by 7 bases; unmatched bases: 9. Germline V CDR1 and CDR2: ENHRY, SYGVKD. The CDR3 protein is CAISEGKGQRNTQYF. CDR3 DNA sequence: TGTGCCATCAGTGAGGGAAAGGGACAGAGAAATACGCAGTATTTT.

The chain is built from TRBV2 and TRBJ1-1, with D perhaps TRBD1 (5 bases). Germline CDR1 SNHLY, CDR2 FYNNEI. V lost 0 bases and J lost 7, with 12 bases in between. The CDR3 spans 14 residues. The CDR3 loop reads CASSEARRGREAFF. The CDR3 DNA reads TGTGCCAGCAGTGAAGCCCGACGGGGCCGTGAAGCTTTCTTT.

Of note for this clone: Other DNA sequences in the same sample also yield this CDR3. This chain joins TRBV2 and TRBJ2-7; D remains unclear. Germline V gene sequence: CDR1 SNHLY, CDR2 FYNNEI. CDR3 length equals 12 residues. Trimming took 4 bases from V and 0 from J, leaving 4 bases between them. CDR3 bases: TGTGCCAGCAGTGCAAGCTCCTACGAGCAGTACTTC. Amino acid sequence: CASSASSYEQYF.

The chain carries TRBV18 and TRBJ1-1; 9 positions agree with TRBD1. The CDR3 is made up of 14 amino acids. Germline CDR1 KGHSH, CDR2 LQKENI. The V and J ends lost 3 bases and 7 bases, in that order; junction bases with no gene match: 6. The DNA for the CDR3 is TGTGCCAGCTCACCCTCAGGACAGGGGTTTGAAGCTTTCTTT. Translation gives CASSPSGQGFEAFF.

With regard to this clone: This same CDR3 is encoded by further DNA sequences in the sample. The CDR3 is CASSPGTSSYEQYF. In DNA, the CDR3 is TGTGCCAGCTCCCCCGGGACTTCTTCATACGAGCAGTACTTC. The chain has TRBV18 and TRBJ2-7, with D possibly being TRBD2 (6 bases). This CDR3 region has 14 residues. The germline CDR1 and CDR2 sequences are KGHSH and LQKENI. The V end lost 6 bases, the J end lost 4 bases, and 16 bases lay between the germline ends.

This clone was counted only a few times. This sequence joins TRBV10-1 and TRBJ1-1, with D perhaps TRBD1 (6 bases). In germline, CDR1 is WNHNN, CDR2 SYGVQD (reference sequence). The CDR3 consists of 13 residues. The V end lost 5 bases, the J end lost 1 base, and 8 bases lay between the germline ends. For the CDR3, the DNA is TGCGCCAGCAGTAAGACAGGGAACACTGAAGCTTTCTTT. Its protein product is CASSKTGNTEAFF.

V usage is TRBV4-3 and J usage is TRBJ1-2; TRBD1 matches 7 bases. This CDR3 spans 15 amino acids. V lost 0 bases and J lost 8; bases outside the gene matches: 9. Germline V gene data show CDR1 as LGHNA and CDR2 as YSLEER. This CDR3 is CASSQEGTTGMGYTF. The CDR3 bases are TGCGCCAGCAGCCAAGAAGGTACGACAGGGATGGGCTACACCTTC.

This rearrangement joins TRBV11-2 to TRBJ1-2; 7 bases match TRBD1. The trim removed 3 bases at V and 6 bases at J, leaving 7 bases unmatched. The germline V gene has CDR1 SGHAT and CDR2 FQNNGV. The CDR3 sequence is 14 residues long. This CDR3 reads CASSFGQVGNGYTF. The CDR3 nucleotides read TGTGCCAGCAGCTTCGGACAGGTCGGAAATGGCTACACCTTC.

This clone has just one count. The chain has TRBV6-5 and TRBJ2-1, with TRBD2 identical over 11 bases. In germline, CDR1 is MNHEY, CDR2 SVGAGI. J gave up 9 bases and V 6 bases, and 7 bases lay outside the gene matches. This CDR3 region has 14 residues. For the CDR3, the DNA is TGTGCCAGCAGCCGACTAGCGGGAAGGGCTGAGCAGTTCTTC. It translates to CASSRLAGRAEQFF.

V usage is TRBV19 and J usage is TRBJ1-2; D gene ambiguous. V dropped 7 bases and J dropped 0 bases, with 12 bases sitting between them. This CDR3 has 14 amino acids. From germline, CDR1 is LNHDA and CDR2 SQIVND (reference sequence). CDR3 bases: TGTGCCAGTATAGATACCGGATCTAACTATGGCTACACCTTC. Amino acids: CASIDTGSNYGYTF.

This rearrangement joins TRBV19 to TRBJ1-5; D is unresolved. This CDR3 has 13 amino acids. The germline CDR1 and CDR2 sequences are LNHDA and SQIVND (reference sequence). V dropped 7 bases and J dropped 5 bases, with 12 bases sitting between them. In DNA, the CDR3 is TGTGCCAGTACCACTATGCGGGATCAGCCCCAGCATTTT. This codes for CASTTMRDQPQHF.

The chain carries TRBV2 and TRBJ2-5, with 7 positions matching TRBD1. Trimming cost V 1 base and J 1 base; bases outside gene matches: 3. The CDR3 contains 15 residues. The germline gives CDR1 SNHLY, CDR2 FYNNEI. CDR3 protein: CASSEGQGFQETQYF. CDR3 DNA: TGTGCCAGCAGTGAAGGACAGGGCTTCCAAGAGACCCAGTACTTC.

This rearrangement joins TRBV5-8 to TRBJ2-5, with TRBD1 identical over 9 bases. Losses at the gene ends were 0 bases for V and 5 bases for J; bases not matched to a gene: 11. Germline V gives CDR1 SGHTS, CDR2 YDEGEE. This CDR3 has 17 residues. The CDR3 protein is CASSLGRAPGQGETQYF. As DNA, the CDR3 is TGTGCCAGCAGCTTGGGGAGGGCCCCGGGACAGGGTGAGACCCAGTACTTC. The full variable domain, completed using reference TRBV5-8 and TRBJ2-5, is EAGVTQSPTHLIKTRGQQATLRCSPISGHTSVYWYQQALGLGLQFLLWYDEGEERNRGNFPPRFSGRQFPNYSSELNVNALELEDSALYLCASSLGRAPGQGETQYFGPGTRLLVL.